This T cell receptor (beta chain) was sequenced for a study of CD8 T cells in Susac syndrome. Sequencing of TCR beta drew on CD8+ and CD4+ T cells from blood. TEMRA cells were FACS-enriched, while CD8+ and CD4+ T cells were negatively isolated. Random hexamers primed reverse transcription of about 0.5 to 1 ug RNA. The CDR3 of TCR beta was amplified by immunoSEQ multiplex PCR across 54 Vbeta and 13 Jbeta. TCRdb fed the immunoSEQ multiplex PCR reads into MiXCR, producing one record per CDR3 protein. Among about 300,000 distinct CDR3 sequences, 89% were seen once, and the ten largest hold roughly 0.17%. This sequence was found in a human donor with multiple sclerosis. The sequenced sample was CD8+ T cells from PBMCs.

This CDR3 reads CASNSGPNQPQHF. For the CDR3, the DNA is TGTGCCAGCAATTCAGGACCGAATCAGCCCCAGCATTTT. This sequence joins TRBV6-1 and TRBJ1-5, with D hard to call. Germline V gene sequence: CDR1 MNHNS, CDR2 SASEGT. Trimming took 7 bases from V and 4 from J, leaving 11 bases between them. This CDR3 region has 13 residues.